What follows is one T cell receptor beta chain and its context. The target antigen is unknown. This entry comes from a study of T cell responses to AZD1222 COVID-19 vaccine. The study's findings and limits: Reports say nearly half of spike-specific TCRs go after unmutated variant regions. A mostly white British donor set with more females was recruited, and clonal diversity was possibly underestimated. Spike-specific TCR breadth and depth rose after two AZD1222 doses.

Produced via immunoSEQ multiplex PCR; TCRdb's table is partial and in-frame only. Of about 83,000 clones listed, 86% are singletons. The CDR3 is made up of 15 amino acids. Germline V gene data show CDR1 as MGHRA and CDR2 as YSYEKL. With V trimmed by 3 bases and J by 6 bases, 10 bases remained unmatched. Sequenced here: peripheral blood, sampled on day 0 of AZD1222 vaccination. The rearrangement links TRBV4-1 to TRBJ1-2; TRBD1 matches at 7 bases. The clonotype comes from an adult in good health. CDR3 in amino acids: CASSQTDRDSHGYTF. The CDR3, as DNA: TGCGCCAGCAGCCAGACAGATCGGGACAGCCATGGCTACACCTTC.